One T cell receptor (beta chain) is described in this entry. This receptor's antigen is unknown. No base-level quality is on record; no much larger clone is a single base apart. CDR3 length: 16 amino acids, cysteine to phenylalanine. CDR3 DNA only is kept here, 48 bases in frame from base 1. Sequences MGHRA (CDR1) and YSYEKL (CDR2) are obtained from the germline V gene. Cut back by 1 base and 4 bases, the V and J ends lie 14 bases apart. The entry originates in a study of CD8 T cells in Susac syndrome (dated by TCRdb to the late 2010s). The study in broad terms: The study used repertoire sequencing to test whether antigen drove CD8+ T cell activation and differentiation in Susac syndrome. CD8+ T cell repertoire clonality was compared between fewer than 13 healthy donors, around 14 Susac syndrome patients and around 16 multiple sclerosis patients.

RNA was extracted with the RNeasy kit and 0.5 to 1 ug was reverse transcribed using random hexamers. The immunoSEQ multiplex PCR assay, covering 54 Vbeta and 13 Jbeta segments, was used to amplify TCR beta CDR3 regions. To correct PCR amplification bias, a synthetic template baseline was used for both primer optimization and computational correction. On the study's bioinformatics: Only productive sequences were kept, with reads annotated to V, D and J genes according to IMGT and analyzed in immunoSEQ Analyzer. Clonality was computed as one minus Shannon entropy normalized by log2 of the number of productive unique sequences. For each patient and control, public and private clones were evaluated among the 100 most prevalent clones. A clone was defined as Susac-specific if it was absent from the healthy and MS cohorts, from 1052 published viral clones and from other ImmuneACCESS disease sequences. TCRdb reprocessed the public reads (quality trimming at Q25 with fastp, clone calling with MiXCR) and kept in-frame beta chains. Identical CDR3 proteins give one entry, which carries the most common genes and DNA. Here the V and J calls rest on TCRdb's processing, not on the authors' analysis. The sample records about 200,000 distinct CDR3 sequences, about 94% of which are singletons. Approximately 0.13% of the sample lies in the top ten.

The study at large found these results: The study acknowledged that relatively few individuals were included in the TCR sequencing and HLA analysis.

High-throughput TCR beta sequencing profiled peripheral blood CD8+ and CD4+ T cells from healthy donors, Susac syndrome patients and multiple sclerosis patients. Treatment-naive patients with stable or active relapsing-remitting disease fulfilling revised McDonald criteria were used as multiple sclerosis controls. CD8+ TEMRA cells were enriched by FACS, while bulk CD8+ and CD4+ T cells were purified by magnetic negative isolation. Blood was collected in EDTA tubes and processed within 24 hours, with PBMCs isolated through density gradient centrifugation. PBMCs intended for TCR sequencing were cryopreserved in liquid nitrogen and were subsequently thawed in a 37 degrees C water bath. The sorted or isolated CD4+, CD8+ and CD8+ TEMRA cells had a purity of 90% or higher.

What was sequenced was CD8+ T cells from PBMCs. The rearranged segments are TRBV4-1 and TRBJ2-1; the D gene lacks a confident call. The origin of this receptor is a human donor with multiple sclerosis. The DNA is TGCGCCAGCAGCCAAGTATTCAAGATTTATTACAATGAGCAGTTCTTC. Its amino acids are CASSQVFKIYYNEQFF.